Presented here are 27 T cell receptor beta chains from one specimen sequenced in a study of T-cell reconstitution after alpha-beta-depleted transplantation in children. Unique molecular identifiers tagged the TCRbeta library. Each CDR3 protein is one row after TCRdb ran MiXCR on the PCR reads. Among 490,000 or so distinct CDR3 sequences listed, approximately 12% were seen once. The sequenced sample was PBMCs from the stem cell graft donor, obtained from the stem cell graft. Receptors were obtained from a human donor who donated a stem cell graft to a child with combined immunodeficiency.

At least ten counts were recorded for this clonotype. The V call is TRBV30, the J call TRBJ2-3; TRBD2 matches 13 bases. V shed 5 bases, J shed 6 bases, and the junction held 2 bases outside the gene matches. The CDR3 covers 13 residues. Germline V CDR1 and CDR2: GTSNPN, SVGIG (reference sequence). This CDR3 is CAWGTSGVDTQYF. The DNA of the CDR3 is TGTGCCTGGGGGACTAGCGGGGTTGATACGCAGTATTTT.

This clonotype was seen only a few times. This rearrangement joins TRBV6-2 or TRBV6-3 to TRBJ2-2; no reliable D call. Germline-derived CDR1 and CDR2 are MNHEY and SVGEGT. The germline V and J ends were trimmed by 0 bases and 7 bases, with 9 bases remaining between them. This CDR3 is 14 amino acids long. The DNA of the CDR3 is TGTGCCAGCAGTTACTCGAGGCTGGTCGGGGAGCTGTTTTTT. Amino acid sequence: CASSYSRLVGELFF.

This clonotype was recorded many times. The genes are TRBV12-3 or TRBV12-4 and TRBJ1-1; the D is unclear. V lost 3 bases and J lost 4, with 6 bases in between. This CDR3 region has 12 residues. Here the CDR3 DNA reads TGTGCCAGCAGTTTCCCGGGCACTGAAGCTTTCTTT. As protein: CASSFPGTEAFF.

This clonotype was observed many times. This chain joins TRBV12-3 or TRBV12-4 and TRBJ2-1; D may be TRBD2 (5 bases). Trimming stripped 5 bases from V and 6 bases from J, with 14 bases between. CDR3 size: 14 residues. The CDR3 coding sequence is TGTGCCAGCAGTCCCACGGGATCCCTCAATGAGCAGTTCTTC. Protein product: CASSPTGSLNEQFF.

Points on this clonotype: At one end the junction does not follow the germline gene, possibly because of a read error. The chain is built from TRBV12-3 or TRBV12-4 and TRBJ2-1, with TRBD1 as a possible D gene (5 bases). The length of the CDR3 is 12 residues. CDR3 residues: CASSQTAYEEFF. The CDR3 region has the DNA TGTGCCAGCAGTCAGACAGCTTATGAGGAGTTCTTC.

The chain uses TRBV6-5 and TRBJ2-1; TRBD2 matches 9 bases. The CDR3 contains 16 residues. The trim removed 0 bases at V and 4 bases at J, leaving 4 bases unmatched. Germline CDR1 MNHEY, CDR2 SVGAGI. DNA for the CDR3: TGTGCCAGCAGTTACTCGAGGGCGGGGGGGTACAATGAGCAGTTCTTC. Translation: CASSYSRAGGYNEQFF.

The V call is TRBV6-2 or TRBV6-3, the J call TRBJ2-7; TRBD2 aligns across 9 bases. CDR1 is MNHEY and CDR2 is SVGEGT in the germline V gene. The V gene end was trimmed by 2 bases and the J gene end by 4 bases; junction bases not matched to a gene: 9. The CDR3 extends over 16 amino acids. CDR3: CASSYGGSGGFYEQYF. In DNA form, the CDR3 reads TGTGCCAGCAGTTACGGCGGTAGCGGGGGTTTTTACGAGCAGTACTTC.

This clonotype was seen more than once but under ten times. The chain combines TRBV28 with TRBJ1-1, with D maybe TRBD1 (5 bases). Trimming left V 5 bases short and J 2 bases short, with 21 bases between. The CDR3 has 17 residues. Germline CDR1 and CDR2: MDHEN and SYDVKM. CDR3 residues: CASSLFRGAFLNTEAFF. As DNA, the CDR3 is TGTGCCAGCAGTCTCTTCCGTGGGGCCTTCCTTAACACTGAAGCTTTCTTT.

The V and J genes are TRBV30 and TRBJ2-1, with a weak D call TRBD2 (6 bases). V shed 2 bases and J shed 4 bases, with 18 bases lying between them. The V gene's germline CDR1 is GTSNPN and CDR2 SVGIG (reference sequence). The CDR3 totals 16 residues. As DNA, the CDR3 is TGTGCCTGGAGTAAAAGCCGGGGAGGCTCTTACAATGAGCAGTTCTTC. It encodes CAWSKSRGGSYNEQFF.

The rearrangement uses TRBV7-2 and TRBJ1-2, with a tentative D call TRBD1 (5 bases). V gave up 5 bases and J gave up 4 bases, with 23 bases separating them. Germline V lookup: CDR1 SGHTA, CDR2 FQGNSA. This CDR3 spans 17 amino acids. The CDR3 DNA reads as TGTGCCAGCAGCCCACAACGGCAAGAGGGGTGGATCTATGGCTACACCTTC. Translated: CASSPQRQEGWIYGYTF.

The sample holds many counts of this clonotype. The J gene is TRBJ2-5, the V gene TRBV27; D possibly corresponds to TRBD1 (5 bases). Germline lookup yields CDR1 MNHEY and CDR2 SMNVEV (reference sequence). CDR3 length: 14 residues. V was clipped by 6 bases and J by 5 bases, with 16 bases between them. CDR3 amino acids: CASSSRAIGETQYF. The CDR3 DNA is TGTGCCAGCAGCTCCAGGGCGATCGGTGAGACCCAGTACTTC.

This clonotype was detected only a few times. The chain uses TRBV27 and TRBJ2-2, with a tentative D call TRBD1 (5 bases). The germline V gene has CDR1 MNHEY and CDR2 SMNVEV (reference sequence). The CDR3 runs to 15 residues. Trimming took 3 bases from V and 2 from J, leaving 10 bases between them. CDR3 sequence reads: CASSFIGANTGELFF. In DNA form, the CDR3 reads TGTGCCAGCAGTTTTATAGGGGCAAACACCGGGGAGCTGTTTTTT.

DNA for the CDR3: TGTGCCAGCAGCCCAGTCGGCAATCAGCCCCAGCATTTT. Amino acid sequence: CASSPVGNQPQHF. This chain links TRBV7-9 with TRBJ1-5; D gene uncertain. This CDR3 spans 13 amino acids. V was trimmed by 5 bases and J by 2 bases, leaving 7 bases between them. The germline CDR1 and CDR2 sequences are SEHNR and FQNEAQ (reference sequence).

This clonotype has only a few counts. V usage is TRBV6-1 and J usage is TRBJ2-3; either TRBD1 or TRBD2 may supply D (6 bases each). This CDR3 region has 16 residues. V gave up 5 bases and J gave up 4 bases, with 19 bases separating them. Germline V gives CDR1 MNHNS, CDR2 SASEGT. The CDR3 loop reads CASSRTFGRGPDTQYF. The CDR3 DNA is TGTGCCAGCAGTCGTACGTTCGGACGGGGGCCAGATACGCAGTATTTT.

This clonotype was picked up many times. The gene calls are TRBV29-1 and TRBJ2-7, with a possible D match to TRBD2 (6 bases). Trimming removed 3 bases from V and 0 bases from J, with 18 bases in between. Germline V lookup: CDR1 SQVTM, CDR2 ANQGSEA. This CDR3 spans 16 amino acids. CDR3 amino acids: CSVEGGTGSFSYEQYF. CDR3 coding DNA: TGCAGCGTTGAGGGGGGTACAGGTTCCTTCTCCTACGAGCAGTACTTC.

The J gene is TRBJ1-4, the V gene TRBV11-1; unclear D gene. The length of the CDR3 is 20 residues. Germline V lookup: CDR1 SGHAT, CDR2 FQDESV (reference sequence). Trimming removed 1 base from V and 3 bases from J, with 24 bases in between. CDR3 protein: CASSLGRWPVAKFANEKLFF. DNA of the CDR3: TGTGCCAGCAGCTTAGGGCGGTGGCCGGTGGCAAAATTTGCTAATGAAAAACTGTTTTTT.

In this sample, this clonotype turned up many times. This chain joins TRBV7-2 and TRBJ2-7; no clear D. Germline CDR1 is SGHTA and CDR2 is FQGNSA. This CDR3 has 15 amino acids. The V end was cut by 1 base, the J end by 3 bases, with 13 bases between. Here the CDR3 reads CASSLGAHLIYEQYF. As DNA, the CDR3 is TGTGCCAGCAGCTTAGGCGCCCACCTTATCTACGAGCAGTACTTC. Supplemented by reference TRBV7-2 and TRBJ2-7, the full variable domain reads GAGVSQSPSNKVTEKGKDVELRCDPISGHTALYWYRQSLGQGLEFLIYFQGNSAPDKSGLPSDRFSAERTGGSVSTLTIQRTQQEDSAVYLCASSLGAHLIYEQYFGPGTRLTVT.

In this sample, this clonotype turned up many times. The chain uses TRBV12-3 or TRBV12-4 and TRBJ2-7; 9 bases line up with TRBD2. Trimming removed 4 bases from V and 2 bases from J; junction bases left unmatched: 6. The CDR3 totals 15 residues. CDR3 sequence (DNA): TGTGCCAGCAGTTCCCAGGCGGGAGGGCCCTACGAGCAGTACTTC. As protein: CASSSQAGGPYEQYF.

This clonotype was picked up a small number of times. Its ends do not fully match the called genes, so a read error is possible. The chain combines TRBV7-9 with TRBJ2-3, with a tentative D call TRBD1 (6 bases). Germline V lookup: CDR1 SEHNR, CDR2 FQNEAQ (reference sequence). This CDR3 is 17 amino acids long. CDR3 protein: CASSLGLARQVSPNPHF. In DNA form, the CDR3 reads TGTGCCAGCAGCTTGGGGCTTGCGAGACAGGTATCCCCAAATCCACATTTT.

Only a few counts were recorded for this clonotype. V gene TRBV3-1 combines with J gene TRBJ2-1; 9 bases agree with TRBD2. Trimming took 4 bases from V and 0 from J; bases not matched to a gene: 4. This CDR3 comprises 16 residues. CDR1 and CDR2 from the germline V gene are LGHDT and YNNKEL (reference sequence). For the CDR3, the DNA is TGTGCCAGCAGCCCTAGCGGGACTAGCTCCTACAATGAGCAGTTCTTC. It is translated as CASSPSGTSSYNEQFF.

The rearrangement links TRBV11-2 to TRBJ1-1; D not resolved. The CDR3 has 14 residues. V dropped 1 base and J dropped 1 base, with 7 bases sitting between them. The germline V gene has CDR1 SGHAT and CDR2 FQNNGV. CDR3 sequence reads: CASSLVRSNTEAFF. The DNA for the CDR3 is TGTGCCAGCAGCTTAGTGCGTTCGAACACTGAAGCTTTCTTT.

This clonotype was recorded a few times. The chain links TRBV6-2 or TRBV6-3 to TRBJ2-1; tentatively, D is TRBD2 (5 bases). In germline, CDR1 is MNHEY, CDR2 SVGEGT. Trimming removed 0 bases from V and 5 bases from J, with 11 bases in between. This CDR3 has 15 amino acids. Here the CDR3 DNA reads TGTGCCAGCAGTTACTCGTCGGGGTTCCACAATGAGCAGTTCTTC. Encoded protein: CASSYSSGFHNEQFF.

A few counts support this clonotype. The V call is TRBV4-1, the J call TRBJ1-1, with D possibly matching TRBD1 (5 bases). Germline V gene sequence: CDR1 MGHRA, CDR2 YSYEKL. Trimming cost V 4 bases and J 10 bases, with 13 bases left between them. There are 12 residues in the CDR3. CDR3 loop: CASSPNGALAFF. The CDR3 region has the DNA TGCGCCAGCAGCCCAAATGGGGCGTTAGCTTTCTTT.

V and J are TRBV9 and TRBJ2-2, with a tentative D call TRBD2 (6 bases). The germline V gene encodes CDR1 SGDLS and CDR2 YYNGEE. The CDR3 contains 14 residues. Trimming stripped 7 bases from V and 0 bases from J, with 10 bases between. Here the CDR3 DNA reads TGTGCCAGCGACGGGGGATCGAACACCGGGGAGCTGTTTTTT. This encodes CASDGGSNTGELFF. The full variable domain, in which reference TRBV9 and TRBJ2-2 provide the parts outside the CDR3, is DSGVTQTPKHLITATGQRVTLRCSPRSGDLSVYWYQQSLDQGLQFLIQYYNGEERAKGNILERFSAQQFPDLHSELNLSSLELGDSALYFCASDGGSNTGELFFGEGSRLTVL.

This rearrangement joins TRBV29-1 to TRBJ2-3; 8 nucleotides agree with TRBD1. There are 14 residues in the CDR3. J was trimmed by 1 base and V by 2 bases; bases with no gene match: 2. The germline CDR1 and CDR2 sequences are SQVTM and ANQGSEA. This chain's CDR3 is CSVEQQGGTDTQYF. CDR3 nucleotides: TGCAGCGTTGAACAACAGGGGGGCACAGATACGCAGTATTTT.

This rearrangement joins TRBV9 to TRBJ2-1; tentatively, D is TRBD2 (6 bases). The CDR3 has 15 amino acids. V lost 0 bases, J lost 3 bases, and 10 bases lay in between. Germline V gene data show CDR1 as SGDLS and CDR2 as YYNGEE. The chain's CDR3 is CASSVGGVHYNEQFF. The CDR3 DNA reads TGTGCCAGCAGCGTAGGCGGGGTCCACTACAATGAGCAGTTCTTC.

CDR3 DNA sequence: TGTGCCAGTAAACAGGGGAACACTGAAGCTTTCTTT. It translates to CASKQGNTEAFF. The chain has TRBV6-6 and TRBJ1-1, with D maybe TRBD1 (6 bases). The CDR3 has 12 amino acids. Germline CDR1 is MNHNY and CDR2 is SVGAGI (reference sequence). Trimming removed 9 bases from V and 1 base from J, with 9 bases in between.